Below, 30 T cell receptor beta chains from the same sample are listed, as sequenced in a study of T cells in women clearing cervical HPV infection. Clones were read by immunoSEQ multiplex PCR, and TCRdb kept only the in-frame ones, dropping some. This sample contains some 31,000 clones. Input material: blood buffy coat. These TCRs come from a woman between 18 and 75 years old with a cervical HPV16 infection that either progressed to CIN3+ or cleared (not recorded which).

As for this clone: The sequence runs out 3 residues before the end of the CDR3; the remainder is reconstructed from the germline J gene. The V call is TRBV10-3, the J call TRBJ1-1; D unclear. The CDR3 covers 15 residues. Germline CDR1 ENHRY, CDR2 SYGVKD. V was pared by 5 bases and J by 1 base, with 14 bases between. Partial CDR3 DNA: TGTGCCATCAGTCACAAGGGTTCCGGGAACACTGAA. Protein: CAISHKGSGNTE. The full-length CDR3 reads as CAISHKGSGNTEAFF.

To note about this clone: The read halts 3 residues ahead of the CDR3 end, with the missing end drawn from the germline J gene. This sequence joins TRBV12-3 or TRBV12-4 and TRBJ2-4; TRBD2 agrees at 7 bases. V lost 3 bases to trimming and J lost 7 bases; unmatched junction nucleotides: 6. The length of the CDR3 is 14 residues. The CDR3 loop is CASSFGPGGNIQYF. The sequenced part of the CDR3 DNA is TGTGCCAGCAGTTTTGGCCCCGGGGGGAACATT.

Concerning this clone itself: The CDR3 extends 3 residues past the end of the read, so its final part is completed from the germline J gene. The chain recombines TRBV20-1 with TRBJ2-3; D might be TRBD2 (5 bases). The V end was cut by 1 base, the J end by 4 bases, with 12 bases between. The CDR3 spans 14 residues. From germline, CDR1 is DFQATT and CDR2 SNEGSKA (reference sequence). Incomplete CDR3 DNA: TGCAGTGCTAGAGGACGCGGGCACCCAGATACG. Its translation is CSARGRGHPDT. The full CDR3 is CSARGRGHPDTQYF.

CDR3 residues: CSGGGTGTGYTF. The CDR3 DNA, read in part, is TGCAGCGGAGGGGGGACAGGGACTGGC. This chain connects TRBV29-1 to TRBJ1-2, with 9 positions matching TRBD1. Sequencing ends 3 residues short of the CDR3 end; the germline J gene provides the rest. After removal of 7 bases from V and 7 bases from J, the junction contained 7 bases not matched to a gene. Germline V gene sequence: CDR1 SQVTM, CDR2 ANQGSEA. CDR3 length equals 12 residues.

A remark on this clone: Coverage ceases 3 residues before the CDR3 finishes, and the germline J gene fills in the end. This rearrangement joins TRBV30 to TRBJ2-3; 7 positions agree with TRBD1. The CDR3 is 14 residues long. In germline, CDR1 is GTSNPN, CDR2 SVGIG (reference sequence). After removal of 2 bases from V and 3 bases from J, the junction contained 5 bases not matched to a gene. CDR3 region: CAWSLARGTDTQYF. The covered CDR3 bases are TGTGCCTGGAGTCTAGCCAGGGGGACAGATACG.

Regarding this clone: The CDR3 end falls 3 residues outside the read, so it is completed with the germline J gene. The chain carries TRBV18 and TRBJ1-2; TRBD1 might be the D (5 bases). The CDR3 runs to 15 residues. The germline gives CDR1 KGHSH, CDR2 LQKENI. Trimming stripped 1 base from V and 3 bases from J, with 12 bases between. CDR3 bases read: TGTGCCAGCTCACCACTGACAGCCGTTGACTATGGC. It yields the protein CASSPLTAVDYG. The complete CDR3 sequence is CASSPLTAVDYGYTF. Complete variable domain (other parts from reference TRBV18 and TRBJ1-2): NAGVMQNPRHLVRRRGQEARLRCSPMKGHSHVYWYRQLPEEGLKFMVYLQKENIIDESGMPKERFSAEFPKEGPSILRIQQVVRGDSAAYFCASSPLTAVDYGYTFGSGTRLTVV.

With respect to this clone: The read halts 3 residues ahead of the CDR3 end, with the missing end drawn from the germline J gene. The chain uses TRBV5-3 and TRBJ2-3, with 7 bases identical to TRBD1. TRBV5-3 is designated an ORF whose function remains uncertain. This CDR3 spans 13 amino acids. V dropped 6 bases and J dropped 5; count of bases not matched to a gene: 6. CDR3 DNA, as far as it was read: TGTGCCAGAAACTACCGGGACAGAGATACG. It encodes CARNYRDRDT. The full CDR3 protein is CARNYRDRDTQYF.

On this clone itself: The sequenced fragment ends 3 residues before the CDR3 boundary, so the rest is inferred from the germline J gene. The V call is TRBV7-9, the J call TRBJ1-4, with D possibly matching TRBD1 (6 bases). This CDR3 region has 14 residues. Between the trimmed V and J ends, which lost 5 bases and 7 bases, there was a span of 14 bases. Germline V gene lookup returns CDR1 SEHNR and CDR2 FQNEAQ (reference sequence). CDR3: CASSGEQGTEKLFF. CDR3 bases read: TGTGCCAGCAGCGGGGAGCAGGGGACTGAAAAA.

On this clone: The read is 3 residues too short to cover the CDR3 end, so that end is filled in from the germline J gene. The V gene is TRBV5-4, the J gene TRBJ2-7; D is uncertain. CDR1 is SGHNT, CDR2 YYREEE, per germline (reference sequence). Trimming left V 0 bases short and J 6 bases short, with 10 bases between. CDR3 size: 13 residues. CDR3 DNA (partial): TGTGCCAGCAGCTTGGAAAGGGCTGGCGAG. Its protein product is CASSLERAGE. The complete CDR3 protein is CASSLERAGEQYF.

A remark on this clone: The CDR3 goes on 3 residues after the read ends, and that part is filled in from the germline J gene. The genes are TRBV5-5 and TRBJ2-1, with D maybe TRBD1 (6 bases). Germline V gene data show CDR1 as SGHKS and CDR2 as YYEKEE (reference sequence). With 7 bases removed from V and 2 bases from J, the gap between germline ends came to 16 bases. CDR3 length: 15 residues. CDR3 DNA, as far as it was read: TGTGCCAGCCAACAGGGACCGCATGCCTACAATGAG. Translation: CASQQGPHAYNE. The CDR3, in full, reads CASQQGPHAYNEQFF. Supplemented by reference TRBV5-5 and TRBJ2-1, the full variable domain reads DAGVTQSPTHLIKTRGQQVTLRCSPISGHKSVSWYQQVLGQGPQFIFQYYEKEERGRGNFPDRFSARQFPNYSSELNVNALLLGDSALYLCASQQGPHAYNEQFFGPGTRLTVL.

Partial CDR3 DNA: TGTGCCAGCAGTTACACAGGGAACTATGGC. This gives the protein CASSYTGNYG. The whole CDR3 region reads CASSYTGNYGYTF. The gene calls are TRBV5-6 and TRBJ1-2, with D maybe TRBD1 (6 bases). The CDR3 end lies 3 residues beyond the end of the read and is filled in from the germline J gene. The germline V gene encodes CDR1 SGHDT and CDR2 YYEEEE. The CDR3 is 13 amino acids. V was trimmed by 5 bases and J by 2 bases, leaving 10 bases between them. The whole variable domain, filled in from reference TRBV5-6 and TRBJ1-2, reads DAGVTQSPTHLIKTRGQQVTLRCSPKSGHDTVSWYQQALGQGPQFIFQYYEEEERQRGNFPDRFSGHQFPNYSSELNVNALLLGDSALYLCASSYTGNYGYTFGSGTRLTVV.

About this clone itself: The read is 3 residues too short to cover the CDR3 end, so that end is filled in from the germline J gene. The chain recombines TRBV5-1 with TRBJ2-1, with 8 bases identical to TRBD2. The ends lost 5 bases at V and 5 bases at J; junction bases unmatched: 6. Germline CDR1 and CDR2: SGHRS and YFSETQ. The CDR3 extends over 14 amino acids. CDR3 residues: CASSFSGVNNEQFF. CDR3 bases read: TGCGCCAGCAGTTTTAGCGGGGTAAACAATGAG.

Comments on this clone: The read terminates 3 residues ahead of where the CDR3 ends, so the germline J gene completes it. V is TRBV6-2 or TRBV6-3 and J is TRBJ1-2; TRBD1 agrees at 9 bases. The CDR3 runs 16 residues. The V and J ends lost 3 bases and 2 bases, in that order; junction bases with no gene match: 7. Germline CDR1 MNHEY, CDR2 SVGEGT. The sequenced CDR3 bases are TGTGCCAGCAGTTATGGGACAGGGCGGATGAACTATGGC. Amino acids: CASSYGTGRMNYG. In full, the CDR3 reads CASSYGTGRMNYGYTF.

The CDR3 is CSAESRGSLDGYTF. The part of the CDR3 DNA that was read is TGCAGTGCCGAGTCCAGGGGCAGTCTTGATGGC. This chain joins TRBV20-1 and TRBJ1-2; the D gene is possibly TRBD1 (6 bases). The read ends 3 residues before the CDR3 terminus; that terminus is restored from the germline J gene. Germline loops: CDR1 DFQATT, CDR2 SNEGSKA (reference sequence). V was cut by 6 bases and J by 6 bases, with 20 bases left in between. The CDR3 has 14 residues.

As regards this clone: The missing CDR3 end, 3 residues past where the read stops, is filled in from the germline J gene. The rearrangement uses TRBV5-1 and TRBJ2-1, with 8 nucleotides matching TRBD1. The CDR3 sequence is 16 residues long. After removal of 5 bases from V and 0 bases from J, the junction contained 7 bases not matched to a gene. CDR1 and CDR2 from the germline V gene are SGHRS and YFSETQ. The CDR3 protein is CASRNRGTNSYNEQFF. The sequenced part of the CDR3 DNA is TGCGCCAGCAGGAACAGGGGGACCAACTCCTACAATGAG. The full variable domain, rest sourced from reference TRBV5-1 and TRBJ2-1, is KAGVTQTPRYLIKTRGQQVTLSCSPISGHRSVSWYQQTPGQGLQFLFEYFSETQRNKGNFPGRFSGRQFSNSRSEMNVSTLELGDSALYLCASRNRGTNSYNEQFFGPGTRLTVL.

About this clone itself: The sequence runs out 3 residues before the end of the CDR3; the remainder is reconstructed from the germline J gene. V and J are TRBV19 and TRBJ2-3; 12 bases are a match to TRBD2. CDR3 size: 16 residues. Germline CDR1 and CDR2: LNHDA and SQIVND (reference sequence). CDR3 amino acids: CASSWTLAGGRRTQYF. The CDR3 DNA, read in part, is TGTGCCAGTAGTTGGACCCTAGCGGGGGGGCGACGAACG.

As for this clone: The read halts 3 residues ahead of the CDR3 end, with the missing end drawn from the germline J gene. The genes are TRBV7-6 and TRBJ2-1, with 9 bases matching TRBD2. V dropped 3 bases and J dropped 7; count of bases not matched to a gene: 7. Per the germline V gene, CDR1 is SGHVS and CDR2 is FNYEAQ. The CDR3 spans 15 residues. The CDR3 sequence is CASSFSGGPKNEQFF. CDR3 bases read: TGTGCCAGCAGCTTCAGCGGGGGGCCGAAGAATGAG. The variable domain in full, with the rest retrieved from reference TRBV7-6 and TRBJ2-1, is GAGVSQSPRYKVTKRGQDVALRCDPISGHVSLYWYRQALGQGPEFLTYFNYEAQQDKSGLPNDRFSAERPEGSISTLTIQRTEQRDSAMYRCASSFSGGPKNEQFFGPGTRLTVL.

On this clone: The sequence runs out 3 residues before the end of the CDR3; the remainder is reconstructed from the germline J gene. The chain couples TRBV4-2 to TRBJ2-1, with 9 positions matching TRBD2. Trimming removed 0 bases from V and 1 base from J; junction bases left unmatched: 7. Per the germline V gene, CDR1 is LGHNA and CDR2 is YNFKEQ. The CDR3 loop spans 18 amino acids. The CDR3 region is CASSQDNSGRLSYNEQFF. The part of the CDR3 DNA that was read is TGTGCCAGCAGCCAAGATAATAGCGGGAGATTGTCCTACAATGAG.

A note on this clone: The sequenced fragment ends 3 residues before the CDR3 boundary, so the rest is inferred from the germline J gene. The rearrangement links TRBV7-2 to TRBJ2-3; D remains unclear. Trimming shortened V by 5 bases and J by 3 bases, and 9 bases separated the two germline ends. The germline gives CDR1 SGHTA, CDR2 FQGNSA. This CDR3 spans 13 amino acids. Partial CDR3 DNA: TGTGCCAGCAGCCCCGGTCCGACAGATACG. Translating gives CASSPGPTDT. The full CDR3 protein is CASSPGPTDTQYF.

With respect to this clone: With the read ending 3 residues before the CDR3 end, the germline J gene is used to fill in that end. The chain employs TRBV5-1 and TRBJ1-1; D ambiguous. CDR3 length equals 14 residues. V was trimmed by 0 bases and J by 1 base, leaving 7 bases between them. Germline V gene sequence: CDR1 SGHRS, CDR2 YFSETQ. The CDR3 sequence: CASSLVAGNTEAFF. CDR3 DNA, as far as it was read: TGCGCCAGCAGCTTGGTGGCAGGGAACACTGAA.

Turning to this clone: The read finishes 3 residues shy of the CDR3 end, and the germline J gene is used to complete it. This sequence joins TRBV6-4 and TRBJ2-1; 9 bases map to TRBD2. Germline V gene data show CDR1 as MRHNA and CDR2 as SNTAGT. V trimming: 0 bases; J trimming: 4 bases; junction bases outside the gene matches: 16. The length of the CDR3 is 20 residues. Incomplete CDR3 DNA: TGTGCCAGCAGTGACTCCTTACCCGAAACAGGCGGGGGGGAGTACAATGAG. Translating it yields CASSDSLPETGGGEYNE. The whole CDR3 sequence reads CASSDSLPETGGGEYNEQFF.

Details on this clone: The read stops 3 residues short of the end of the CDR3; the missing end is completed from the germline J gene. The rearrangement uses TRBV6-2 or TRBV6-3 and TRBJ2-5; 7 bases agree with TRBD1. Trimming at V came to 7 bases and at J to 2 bases, leaving 7 bases not matched to a gene. Germline V gene sequence: CDR1 MNHEY, CDR2 SVGEGT. The CDR3 is 14 amino acids. CDR3 DNA (partial): TGTGCCAGCACGGGACAGTTAATTCAAGAGACC. This translates into CASTGQLIQET. The CDR3 as a whole reads CASTGQLIQETQYF.

On this clone itself: The read ends 3 residues early relative to the CDR3; the germline J gene fills the gap. V gene TRBV2 combines with J gene TRBJ2-3, with 11 bases lining up with TRBD2. Germline loops: CDR1 SNHLY, CDR2 FYNNEI. J lost 0 bases, V lost 6 bases, and 11 bases had no gene match. This CDR3 is built from 18 residues. CDR3 residues: CASRTGTSGASSTDTQYF. CDR3 DNA (partial): TGTGCCAGCAGAACCGGGACTAGCGGAGCCTCTAGCACAGATACG.

Notes on this clone: A read error may produce the germline difference seen at one junction end. Read data end 3 residues before the CDR3 end; the end is taken from the germline J gene. The chain has TRBV12-3 or TRBV12-4 and TRBJ2-1; D unclear. CDR3 size: 12 residues. The CDR3 sequence: CASSLARNEQFF. The CDR3 bases that were read are TGTGCCAGCAGCTTAGCCCGGAATGAG.

Points on this clone: The observed sequence ends 3 residues before the CDR3 terminus, with the missing tail filled in from the germline J gene. This chain links TRBV5-1 with TRBJ1-2; D remains unclear. There are 14 residues in the CDR3. Trimming took 4 bases from V and 3 from J, leaving 13 bases between them. Per germline, CDR1 SGHRS and CDR2 YFSETQ. The CDR3 loop is CASSAWHSYYGYTF. The CDR3 DNA, read in part, is TGCGCCAGCAGCGCCTGGCACAGCTACTATGGC.

Of note for this clone: The read terminates 3 residues before the CDR3 end, so the remaining end is supplied by the germline J gene. This chain connects TRBV5-6 to TRBJ2-3; TRBD2 matches at 13 bases. The germline CDR1 and CDR2 sequences are SGHDT and YYEEEE. This CDR3 region has 15 residues. The ends lost 9 bases at V and 0 bases at J; junction bases unmatched: 4. The CDR3 protein is CATRTSGSSTDTQYF. Partial CDR3 DNA: TGTGCCACTCGGACTAGCGGGAGTAGCACAGATACG.

A remark on this clone: The read halts 3 residues ahead of the CDR3 end, with the missing end drawn from the germline J gene. The chain recombines TRBV4-2 with TRBJ2-7; 10 bases align to TRBD2. The CDR3 is made up of 15 amino acids. In germline, CDR1 is LGHNA, CDR2 YNFKEQ. V shed 3 bases, J shed 1 base, and the junction held 3 bases outside the gene matches. The CDR3 is CASSHVSGGSYEQYF. CDR3 DNA, as far as it was read: TGTGCCAGCAGCCATGTTAGCGGGGGGTCCTACGAG.

CDR3 sequence: CATEQSRGKKETQYF. The CDR3 bases that were read are TGTGCCACCGAACAGTCCAGGGGTAAGAAAGAGACC. This chain connects TRBV28 to TRBJ2-5, with D possibly TRBD1 on 6 matching bases. The read falls 3 residues short of the CDR3 end, and the missing part is taken from the germline J gene. The V and J ends lost 10 bases and 3 bases respectively, with 21 bases between them. In germline, CDR1 is MDHEN, CDR2 SYDVKM. CDR3 size: 15 residues.

Remarks on this clone: The read gets to within 3 residues of the CDR3 end, and the germline J gene fills in the rest. The rearrangement links TRBV4-2 to TRBJ2-3, with TRBD2 matching 12 bases. CDR3 length: 15 amino acids. Germline loops: CDR1 LGHNA, CDR2 YNFKEQ. V lost 1 base and J lost 4; bases outside the gene matches: 0. The CDR3 here is CASSQGLAGADTQYF. The CDR3 DNA, read in part, is TGTGCCAGCAGCCAAGGACTAGCGGGGGCAGATACG.

To note about this clone: Read coverage stops 3 residues before the CDR3 terminus; the germline J gene supplies the remainder. The V gene is TRBV10-2, the J gene TRBJ2-5; 7 bases line up with TRBD1. The V gene's germline CDR1 is WSHSY and CDR2 SAAADI. CDR3 size: 14 residues. J gave up 5 bases and V 2 bases, and 5 bases lay outside the gene matches. The sequenced part of the CDR3 DNA is TGCGCCAGCAGTGAGAAGGGGGCCTGGGAGACC. Translating gives CASSEKGAWET. The entire CDR3 protein reads CASSEKGAWETQYF.